The 10 T cell receptor beta chains listed next were all sequenced from one sample in a study of beta chain features in type 1 diabetes. cDNA synthesis used the whole RNA isolate, giving expressed TCRB sequences. Profiled with immunoSEQ multiplex PCR; TCRdb holds only in-frame clones, not every one. The table has some 900,000 clones, about a sixth seen once. Sequencing used naive CD4+ T cells from blood. All receptors derive from a woman between 18 and 29 years old in good health.

V gene TRBV7-9 combines with J gene TRBJ2-2; D possibly corresponds to TRBD2 (5 bases). The germline V and J ends were trimmed by 10 bases and 6 bases, with 18 bases remaining between them. CDR3 size: 14 residues. Germline loops: CDR1 SEHNR, CDR2 FQNEAQ (reference sequence). The CDR3 DNA follows: TGTGCCAACGGGCCCAGACCCGGGGCCGGGGAGCTGTTTTTT. Its translation: CANGPRPGAGELFF.

This clone was picked up a small number of times. This chain uses TRBV13 with TRBJ2-5; 9 bases align to TRBD1. Unmatched junction bases numbered 7, after V lost 5 bases and J lost 6 bases. Germline V gives CDR1 PRHDT, CDR2 FYEKMQ (reference sequence). The CDR3 sequence is 14 residues long. Written as DNA, the CDR3 is TGTGCCAGCAGCCTGGGACAGGGTGGGAAGACCCAGTACTTC. Residues: CASSLGQGGKTQYF.

The chain recombines TRBV2 with TRBJ2-7, with no clear D. CDR3 length: 11 residues. CDR1 and CDR2 (germline): SNHLY, FYNNEI. V shed 3 bases and J shed 3 bases, with 3 bases lying between them. Here the CDR3 DNA reads TGTGCCAGCAGTGACTACTACGAGCAGTACTTC. Translation: CASSDYYEQYF.

The chain has TRBV2 and TRBJ2-1; D is perhaps TRBD1 or TRBD2 (5 bases each). The CDR3 covers 13 residues. Per germline, CDR1 SNHLY and CDR2 FYNNEI. V dropped 6 bases and J dropped 3 bases, with 9 bases sitting between them. CDR3 amino acids: CASSRDVYNEQFF. DNA of the CDR3: TGTGCCAGCAGCCGGGACGTCTACAATGAGCAGTTCTTC.

This clone showed up just a few times. Other nucleotide sequences in the sample specify the same CDR3. This sequence joins TRBV5-1 and TRBJ2-1; D ambiguous. This CDR3 contains 11 residues. V was clipped by 2 bases and J by 5 bases, with 2 bases between them. CDR1 and CDR2 (germline): SGHRS, YFSETQ. CDR3: CASSLDNEQFF. The CDR3, as DNA: TGCGCCAGCAGCTTAGACAATGAGCAGTTCTTC.

The rearrangement joins TRBV2 to TRBJ2-7; the D gene could be TRBD1 or TRBD2 (5 bases each). The CDR3 is made up of 12 amino acids. The ends were cut back, 4 bases at V and 12 bases at J, with 16 bases in the middle. The germline V gene encodes CDR1 SNHLY and CDR2 FYNNEI. The CDR3 DNA is TGTGCCAGCAGTGCTTTAGGGGACCGGGGGTACTTC. Amino acid sequence: CASSALGDRGYF.

The chain has TRBV27 and TRBJ2-2; possible D gene TRBD2, 6 bases. CDR3 length: 15 residues. CDR1 is MNHEY and CDR2 is SMNVEV in the germline V gene (reference sequence). Trimming took 6 bases from V and 3 from J, leaving 14 bases between them. CDR3 residues: CASRETSRYTGELFF. The CDR3, as DNA: TGTGCCAGCAGAGAGACTAGTCGATACACCGGGGAGCTGTTTTTT.

This chain connects TRBV28 to TRBJ1-2, with TRBD1 as a possible D gene (5 bases). CDR3 size: 19 residues. The V gene lost 3 bases and the J gene lost 0 bases, with 23 bases spanning the gap. Germline V gives CDR1 MDHEN, CDR2 SYDVKM. The CDR3: CASSFVAGINPGANYGYTF. CDR3 in DNA: TGTGCCAGCAGTTTTGTCGCAGGGATTAATCCGGGAGCTAACTATGGCTACACCTTC.

This clone was observed a few times. The chain recombines TRBV29-1 with TRBJ2-3; TRBD2 matches 9 bases. This CDR3 comprises 14 residues. V trimming: 6 bases; J trimming: 8 bases; junction bases outside the gene matches: 12. CDR1 and CDR2 from the germline V gene are SQVTM and ANQGSEA. The CDR3 reads CSVRKAGGPGTQYF. CDR3 nucleotide sequence: TGCAGCGTCCGGAAGGCGGGAGGGCCCGGTACGCAGTATTTT.

There are a few counts of this clone. V usage is TRBV5-4 and J usage is TRBJ2-5; D might be TRBD2 (7 bases). From germline, CDR1 is SGHNT and CDR2 YYREEE (reference sequence). The CDR3 contains 15 residues. V was trimmed by 2 bases and J by 2 bases, leaving 13 bases between them. Here the CDR3 reads CASSLGGAPQETQYF. CDR3 DNA: TGTGCCAGCAGCTTAGGGGGGGCCCCTCAAGAGACCCAGTACTTC.